This TCR beta chain emerged from a study of OX40 agonist ivuxolimab in advanced cancers. Libraries were prepared by immunoSEQ multiplex PCR; TCRdb keeps only in-frame clonotypes and omits some of them. The data show about 50,000 clones, 88% seen once. Germline trimming cut 2 bases from V and 4 bases from J; bases unmatched to any gene: 9. The CDR3 has 17 residues. Germline V gene lookup returns CDR1 SGHTA and CDR2 FQGTGA. The starting material was CD4+ or CD8+ T cells sorted from blood, obtained in a trial of the OX40 agonist ivuxolimab. This sequence joins TRBV7-3 and TRBJ2-1, with TRBD2 matching over 9 bases. The clonotype originates from an adult with an advanced solid tumor such as melanoma, head and neck, liver or kidney cancer. This chain's CDR3 is CASSLGGWTSDYNEQFF. As DNA, the CDR3 is TGTGCCAGCAGCTTAGGAGGATGGACTAGCGATTACAATGAGCAGTTCTTC.